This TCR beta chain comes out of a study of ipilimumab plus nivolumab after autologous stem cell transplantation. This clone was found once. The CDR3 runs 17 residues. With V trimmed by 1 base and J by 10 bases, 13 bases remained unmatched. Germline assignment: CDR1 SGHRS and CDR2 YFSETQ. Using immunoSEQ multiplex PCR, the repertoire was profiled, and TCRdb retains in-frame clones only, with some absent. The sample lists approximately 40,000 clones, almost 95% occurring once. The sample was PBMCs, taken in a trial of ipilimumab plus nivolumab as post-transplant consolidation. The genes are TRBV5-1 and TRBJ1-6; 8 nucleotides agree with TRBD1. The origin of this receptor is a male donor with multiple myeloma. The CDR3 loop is CASSLTPGTGRYSPLHF. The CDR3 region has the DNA TGCGCCAGCAGCTTGACCCCCGGGACAGGAAGGTACTCACCCCTCCACTTT.